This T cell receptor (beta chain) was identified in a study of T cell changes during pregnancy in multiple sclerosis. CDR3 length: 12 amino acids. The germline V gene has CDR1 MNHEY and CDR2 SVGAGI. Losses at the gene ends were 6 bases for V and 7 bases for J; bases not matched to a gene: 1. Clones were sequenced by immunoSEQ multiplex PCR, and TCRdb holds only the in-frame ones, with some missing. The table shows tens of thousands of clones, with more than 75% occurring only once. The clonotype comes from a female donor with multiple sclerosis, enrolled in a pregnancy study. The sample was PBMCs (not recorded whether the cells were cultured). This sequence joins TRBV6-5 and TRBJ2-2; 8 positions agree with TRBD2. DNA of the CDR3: TGTGCCAGCAGCCGGGAGGGCGGGGAGCTGTTTTTT. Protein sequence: CASSREGGELFF.